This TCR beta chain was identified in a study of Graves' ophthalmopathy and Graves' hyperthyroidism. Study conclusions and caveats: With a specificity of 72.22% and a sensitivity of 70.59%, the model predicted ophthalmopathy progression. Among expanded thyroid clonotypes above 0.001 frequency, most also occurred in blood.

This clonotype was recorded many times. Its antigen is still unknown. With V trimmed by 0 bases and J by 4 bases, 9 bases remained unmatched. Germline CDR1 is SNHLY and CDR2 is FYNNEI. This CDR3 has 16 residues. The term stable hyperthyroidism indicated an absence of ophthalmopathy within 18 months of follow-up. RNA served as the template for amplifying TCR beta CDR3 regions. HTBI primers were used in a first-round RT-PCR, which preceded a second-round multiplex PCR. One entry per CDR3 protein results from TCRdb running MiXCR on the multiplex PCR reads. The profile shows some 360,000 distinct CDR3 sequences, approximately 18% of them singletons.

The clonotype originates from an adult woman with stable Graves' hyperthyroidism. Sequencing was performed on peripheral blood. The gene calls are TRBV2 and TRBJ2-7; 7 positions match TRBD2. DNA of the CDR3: TGTGCCAGCAGTGAAGCGTGGGCTAGCGGTCCGTACGAGCAGTACTTC. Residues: CASSEAWASGPYEQYF.